These 3 T cell receptor gamma chains were all obtained from the same sample, sequenced in a study of γδ T cells in repeated Plasmodium falciparum infection. TCRdb re-called the multiplex PCR reads through CATT. The sample shows approximately 26,000 gamma-chain clones, around 3% of them seen only once. Vgamma9/Vdelta2+ and Vdelta2-negative gammadelta T cells were flow-sorted from PBMC for bulk sequencing. The specimen sequenced was gamma-delta T cells from blood. The receptors stem from a pool of human donors (malaria-infected and uninfected, not separated).

This clone was seen many times. The mismatch at residue 10 between this DNA's translation and the TCRdb protein of a much larger clone likely reflects a read error; the protein shown is translated from the DNA. This chain uses TRGV4 with TRGJ1 or TRGJ2. CDR3 length: 13 amino acids. Germline-derived CDR1 and CDR2 are EGSTGY and YDSYTSSV. CDR3 in DNA: TGTGCCACCTGGGTACTATATTATTATAGGAAACTCTTT. Translation gives CATWVLYYYRKLF.

This clone was counted many times. The protein recorded in TCRdb matches a much larger clone and deviates from this DNA's translation at residue 3, suggesting a read error; the protein here is obtained by translating the DNA. V gene TRGV2 combines with J gene TRGJ1 or TRGJ2. CDR3 length: 13 residues. In germline, CDR1 is EGSNGY, CDR2 YDSYNSKV. The CDR3 spells CAAWDAYYYKKLF. The CDR3 bases are TGTGCCGCCTGGGACGCCTATTATTATAAGAAACTCTTT.

This clone showed up many times. This DNA's translation differs at residue 6 from TCRdb's protein, which comes from a much larger clone; a read error is likely, and the protein shown is translated from the DNA. The chain uses TRGV3 and TRGJ1 or TRGJ2. Here the J gene came from matching the DNA to germline, since TCRdb omits it. V lost 3 bases, J lost 6 bases, and 8 bases stayed unmatched. The germline CDR1 and CDR2 sequences are VTNTFY and YDVSTARD (reference sequence). CDR3 length: 13 amino acids. The CDR3 DNA follows: TGTGCCACCTGGGACGGGCGCGTTTATAAGAAACTCTTT. It is translated as CATWDGRVYKKLF.